Reported below is one T cell receptor (beta chain). The antigen is unknown. Every patient underwent thyroid surgery untreated. The data are from a study of metastatic and nonmetastatic thyroid tumors. Trimming removed 6 bases from V and 14 bases from J, with 15 bases in between. The CDR3 has 11 residues. Germline V CDR1 and CDR2: SNHLY, FYNNEI. General observations from the study: Benign nodules were reported to have significantly lower TCR beta diversity than malignant thyroid tumors, in blood and tumor.

TCRdb reanalyzed the PCR reads with MiXCR. The data hold tens of thousands of clones, with more than 20% observed a single time. The sequence was obtained from a male donor with papillary thyroid cancer or a benign thyroid nodule (not recorded which). Some clones in this sample may be carry-over from other donors' samples. The chain joins TRBV2 to TRBJ2-3; the D is unclear. Source material: tumor tissue. CDR3 nucleotides: TGTGCCAGCAGATGGGCGCAAGCCCTGTATTTT. As protein: CASRWAQALYF.